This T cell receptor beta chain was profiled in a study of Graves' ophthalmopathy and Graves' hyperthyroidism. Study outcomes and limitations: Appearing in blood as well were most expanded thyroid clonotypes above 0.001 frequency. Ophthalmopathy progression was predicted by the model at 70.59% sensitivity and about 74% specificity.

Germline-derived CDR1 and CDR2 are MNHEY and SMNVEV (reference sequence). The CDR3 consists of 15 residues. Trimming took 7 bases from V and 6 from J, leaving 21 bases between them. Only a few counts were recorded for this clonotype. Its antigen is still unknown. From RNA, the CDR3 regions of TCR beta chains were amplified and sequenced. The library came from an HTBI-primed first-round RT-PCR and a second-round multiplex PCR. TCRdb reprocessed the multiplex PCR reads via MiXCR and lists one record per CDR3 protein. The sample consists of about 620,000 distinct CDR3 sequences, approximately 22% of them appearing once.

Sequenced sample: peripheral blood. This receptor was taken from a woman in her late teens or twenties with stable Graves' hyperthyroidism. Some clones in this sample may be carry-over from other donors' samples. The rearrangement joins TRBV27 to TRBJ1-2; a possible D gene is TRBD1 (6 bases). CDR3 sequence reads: CASTAGEQVSDGYTF. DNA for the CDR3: TGTGCCAGCACGGCAGGGGAACAGGTATCGGATGGCTACACCTTC.